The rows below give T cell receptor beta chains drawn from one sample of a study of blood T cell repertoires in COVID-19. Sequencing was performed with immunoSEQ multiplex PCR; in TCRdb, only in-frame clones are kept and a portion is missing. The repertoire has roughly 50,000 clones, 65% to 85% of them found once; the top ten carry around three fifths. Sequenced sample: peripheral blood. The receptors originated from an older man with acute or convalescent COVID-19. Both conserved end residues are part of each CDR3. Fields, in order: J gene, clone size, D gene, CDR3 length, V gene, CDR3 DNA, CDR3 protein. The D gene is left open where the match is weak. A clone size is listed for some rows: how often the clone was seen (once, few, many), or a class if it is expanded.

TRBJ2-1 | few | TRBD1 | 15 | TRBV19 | TGTGCCAGTAGTAAAGGGACAGTTCGGCGCGATGAGCAGTTCTTC | CASSKGTVRRDEQFF
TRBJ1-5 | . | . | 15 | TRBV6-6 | TGTGCCAGCAGTTACTCCGGTAATAGCAATCAGCCCCAGCATTTT | CASSYSGNSNQPQHF
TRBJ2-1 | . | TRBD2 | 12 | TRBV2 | TGTGCCAGCGGGGGGGTGGGAACTTCGGAGTTCTTC | CASGGVGTSEFF
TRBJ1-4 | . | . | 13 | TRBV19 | TGTGCCAGTAGTATATCAGGGGCGGAAAAACTGTTTTTT | CASSISGAEKLFF
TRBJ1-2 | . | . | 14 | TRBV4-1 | TGCGCCAGCAGCGCCTCGACAGCTAACTATGGCTACACCTTC | CASSASTANYGYTF
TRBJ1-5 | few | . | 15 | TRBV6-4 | TGTGCCAGCAGTGTGGACAGAAATAGCAATCAGCCCCAGCATTTT | CASSVDRNSNQPQHF
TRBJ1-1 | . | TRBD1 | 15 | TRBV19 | TGTGCCAGTAGTGCTCGGACAGGGTCAGTGTCTGAAGCTTTCTTT | CASSARTGSVSEAFF
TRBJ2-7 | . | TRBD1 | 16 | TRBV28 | TGTGCCAGCAGTTTACGGGCGGGACAGGGGCTCTACGAGCAGTACTTC | CASSLRAGQGLYEQYF
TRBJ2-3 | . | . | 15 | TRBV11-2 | TGTGCCAGCAGCTTAGATCCCCGGGAGACAGATACGCAGTATTTT | CASSLDPRETDTQYF
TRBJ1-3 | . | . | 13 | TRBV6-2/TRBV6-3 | TGTGCCAGCAGTCCCTACTCTGGAAACACCATATATTTT | CASSPYSGNTIYF
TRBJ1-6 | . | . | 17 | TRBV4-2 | TGTGCCAGCAGCCAAGGGTCAGGGTCTAATGGGGATTCACCCCTCCACTTT | CASSQGSGSNGDSPLHF
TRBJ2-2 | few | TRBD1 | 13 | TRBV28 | TGTGCCACCGGGACAGGGTTGGTCGGGGAGCTGTTTTTT | CATGTGLVGELFF
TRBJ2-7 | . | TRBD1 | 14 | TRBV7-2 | TGTGCCAGCAGCCCGGACAGGGGATTCTACGAGCAGTACTTC | CASSPDRGFYEQYF
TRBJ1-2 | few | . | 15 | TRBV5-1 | TGCGCCAGCAGCTTGGAGCCAGGGGCCCCTGGGGGCTACACCTTC | CASSLEPGAPGGYTF
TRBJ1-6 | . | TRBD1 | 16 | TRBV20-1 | TGCAGTGCTAGTCCCGGGACAGGGCGTGTAGAGTCACCCCTCCACTTT | CSASPGTGRVESPLHF
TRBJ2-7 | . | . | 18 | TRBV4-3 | TGCGCCAGCAGCCAAAAAGTGGTCCGTTCCGCAGATCCCTACGAGCAGTACTTC | CASSQKVVRSADPYEQYF
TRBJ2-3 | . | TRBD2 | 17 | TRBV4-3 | TGCGCCAGCAGCCAAGGGGTAGCGGGGGTTTCCACAGATACGCAGTATTTT | CASSQGVAGVSTDTQYF
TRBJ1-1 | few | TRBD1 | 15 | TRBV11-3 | TGTGCCAGCAGCCCCGGACAGGGCCGGGACACTGAAGCTTTCTTT | CASSPGQGRDTEAFF
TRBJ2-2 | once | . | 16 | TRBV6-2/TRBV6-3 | TGTGCCAGCAGTTACTCCGCGGACAGTCTCACCGGGGAGCTGTTTTTT | CASSYSADSLTGELFF
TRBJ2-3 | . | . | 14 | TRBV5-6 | TGTGCCAGCAGCTTGAATCCGCGGCCTGATACGCAGTATTTT | CASSLNPRPDTQYF
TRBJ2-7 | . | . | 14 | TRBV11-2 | TGTGCCAGCAGTATTGACAGGCTGACCTACGAGCAGTACTTC | CASSIDRLTYEQYF
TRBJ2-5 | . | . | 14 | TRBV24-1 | TGTGCCACCAGTGGCGCCGGGGGTTTAGAGACCCAGTACTTC | CATSGAGGLETQYF
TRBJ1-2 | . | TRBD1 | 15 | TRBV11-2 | TGTGCCAGCGCCTCTCAGGGGGCTAAAGGCTATGGCTACACCTTC | CASASQGAKGYGYTF
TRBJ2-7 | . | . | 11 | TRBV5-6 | TGTGCCAGCAGCCGGGCCTACGAGCAGTACTTC | CASSRAYEQYF